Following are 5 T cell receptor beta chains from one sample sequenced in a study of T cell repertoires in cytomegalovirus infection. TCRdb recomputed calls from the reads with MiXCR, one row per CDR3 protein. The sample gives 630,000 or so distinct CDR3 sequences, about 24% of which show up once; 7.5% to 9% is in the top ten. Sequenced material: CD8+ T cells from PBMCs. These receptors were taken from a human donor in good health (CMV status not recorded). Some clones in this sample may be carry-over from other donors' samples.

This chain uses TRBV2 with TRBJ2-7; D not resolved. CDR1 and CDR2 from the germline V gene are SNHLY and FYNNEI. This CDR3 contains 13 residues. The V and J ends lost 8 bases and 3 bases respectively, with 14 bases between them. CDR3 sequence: CASVSDIYYEQYF. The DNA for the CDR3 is TGTGCCAGCGTCTCCGACATTTACTACGAGCAGTACTTC.

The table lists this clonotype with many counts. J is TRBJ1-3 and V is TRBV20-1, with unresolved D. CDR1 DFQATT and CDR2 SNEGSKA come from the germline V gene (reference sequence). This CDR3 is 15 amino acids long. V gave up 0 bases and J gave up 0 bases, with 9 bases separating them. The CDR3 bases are TGCAGTGCTAGAGATACTCAGCCCTCTGGAAACACCATATATTTT. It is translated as CSARDTQPSGNTIYF.

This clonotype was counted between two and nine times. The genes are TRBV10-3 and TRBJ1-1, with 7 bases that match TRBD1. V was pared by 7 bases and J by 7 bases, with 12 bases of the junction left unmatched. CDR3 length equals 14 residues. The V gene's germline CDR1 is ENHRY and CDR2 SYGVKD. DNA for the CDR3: TGTGCCATCACGGACAGGAGGAAGGAAGGTGAAGCTTTCTTT. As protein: CAITDRRKEGEAFF.

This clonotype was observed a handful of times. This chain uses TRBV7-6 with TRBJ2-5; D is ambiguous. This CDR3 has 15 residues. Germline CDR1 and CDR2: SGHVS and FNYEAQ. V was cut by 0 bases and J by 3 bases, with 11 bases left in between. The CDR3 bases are TGTGCCAGCAGCTTAGCGAGACGCCCGAAAGAGACCCAGTACTTC. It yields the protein CASSLARRPKETQYF.

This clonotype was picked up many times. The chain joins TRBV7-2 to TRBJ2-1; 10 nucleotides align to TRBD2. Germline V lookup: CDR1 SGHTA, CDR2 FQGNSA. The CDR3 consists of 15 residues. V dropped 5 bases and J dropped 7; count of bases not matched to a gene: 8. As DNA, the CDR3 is TGTGCCAGCAGCGGCACTAGCGGGGTTAGTAATGAGCAGTTCTTC. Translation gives CASSGTSGVSNEQFF. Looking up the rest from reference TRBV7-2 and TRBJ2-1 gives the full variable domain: GAGVSQSPSNKVTEKGKDVELRCDPISGHTALYWYRQSLGQGLEFLIYFQGNSAPDKSGLPSDRFSAERTGGSVSTLTIQRTQQEDSAVYLCASSGTSGVSNEQFFGPGTRLTVL.